Listed here are 4 T cell receptor beta chains from one sample, sequenced in a study of technical replicates of blood from a handful of donors. Sequencing used immunoSEQ multiplex PCR; TCRdb keeps in-frame clones, though not all of them. The repertoire holds 50,000 to 80,000 clones, with more than 75% as singletons. The material sequenced was PBMCs. Every receptor here comes from a human donor in good health. Some clones in this sample may be carry-over from other donors' samples.

This chain uses TRBV5-4 with TRBJ1-3; D unclear. Per germline, CDR1 SGHNT and CDR2 YYREEE (reference sequence). CDR3 length: 15 residues. Trimming cost V 3 bases and J 3 bases, with 13 bases left between them. The CDR3: CASSSDRRIGNTIYF. The CDR3 DNA sequence: TGTGCCAGCAGCTCGGATCGGCGGATTGGAAACACCATATATTTT.

This clone was counted once. The chain joins TRBV6-6 to TRBJ2-7, with D possibly TRBD2 on 6 matching bases. The CDR3 loop spans 16 amino acids. V lost 0 bases, J lost 12 bases, and 24 bases lay in between. Germline CDR1 and CDR2: MNHNY and SVGAGI (reference sequence). CDR3 region: CASSYSDTGGALDRYF. For the CDR3, the DNA is TGTGCCAGCAGTTACTCGGATACCGGGGGTGCCCTAGATCGGTACTTC.

This sequence joins TRBV11-2 and TRBJ2-3, with D possibly matching TRBD1 (7 bases). Trimming removed 6 bases from V and 4 bases from J, with 14 bases in between. Germline V gene data show CDR1 as SGHAT and CDR2 as FQNNGV. CDR3 size: 14 residues. For the CDR3, the DNA is TGTGCCAGCAGTGGGGGGACAGCGCCAGATACGCAGTATTTT. Protein sequence: CASSGGTAPDTQYF.

V gene TRBV19 combines with J gene TRBJ2-7; 9 positions match TRBD2. Germline loops: CDR1 LNHDA, CDR2 SQIVND (reference sequence). The CDR3 is made up of 17 amino acids. V lost 0 bases, J lost 4 bases, and 10 bases stayed unmatched. The CDR3: CASSIDFGLAGRYEQYF. The CDR3 nucleotides are TGTGCCAGTAGTATAGATTTCGGGCTAGCGGGAAGGTACGAGCAGTACTTC.